Each of the 28 T cell receptor beta chains below was sequenced from the same sample in a study of OX40 agonist ivuxolimab in advanced cancers. Library preparation was by the immunoSEQ multiplex PCR assay. TCRdb holds this immuneACCESS table with in-frame rearrangements only. Some clones are missing; in checked studies, unresolved V genes explain under half, and the rest has no known cause. Counted in this sample were about 36,000 clones; 88% of them appeared once. Of the sample, roughly 4% falls within the top ten clones. Sequencing used CD4+ or CD8+ T cells sorted from blood, obtained in a trial of the OX40 agonist ivuxolimab. The origin of the receptors is an adult with an advanced solid tumor such as melanoma, head and neck, liver or kidney cancer.

The chain links TRBV28 to TRBJ1-2; the D gene is possibly TRBD1 (5 bases). Germline lookup yields CDR1 MDHEN and CDR2 SYDVKM. Trimming left V 6 bases short and J 7 bases short, with 21 bases between. This CDR3 contains 15 residues. The CDR3 DNA reads as TGTGCCAGCAGGACCAGTCTGGGGGTCTTAGGTGGCTACACCTTC. Translated: CASRTSLGVLGGYTF.

The V call is TRBV7-9, the J call TRBJ1-1; 9 bases agree with TRBD1. V was clipped by 5 bases and J by 4 bases; unmatched bases: 14. The CDR3 has 17 residues. The germline V gene has CDR1 SEHNR and CDR2 FQNEAQ (reference sequence). The CDR3 DNA is TGTGCCAGCAGCCGAAGGACAGGGGCTGAAAGGGGCACTGAAGCTTTCTTT. This translates into CASSRRTGAERGTEAFF.

The rearrangement links TRBV27 to TRBJ2-7, with 15 bases fitting TRBD2. Germline V gene sequence: CDR1 MNHEY, CDR2 SMNVEV (reference sequence). This CDR3 has 17 residues. J was trimmed by 0 bases and V by 6 bases; bases with no gene match: 6. The CDR3 DNA is TGTGCCAGCAGAGGACTAGCGGGGGGGAAATTCTCCTACGAGCAGTACTTC. Translated, it gives CASRGLAGGKFSYEQYF.

V usage is TRBV7-2 and J usage is TRBJ2-1; D is unclear. CDR1 and CDR2 from the germline V gene are SGHTA and FQGNSA. Trimming took 0 bases from V and 2 from J, leaving 8 bases between them. The CDR3 covers 15 residues. The CDR3, as DNA: TGTGCCAGCAGCTTAGCGGGGTGGGCCTACAATGAGCAGTTCTTC. As protein: CASSLAGWAYNEQFF.

This chain connects TRBV19 to TRBJ2-1; D perhaps matches TRBD2 (5 bases). Germline CDR1 reads LNHDA; CDR2 reads SQIVND (reference sequence). The CDR3 extends over 16 amino acids. V lost 7 bases, J lost 2 bases, and 18 bases lay in between. CDR3 in DNA: TGTGCCAGTACCCCGGGGTCAAAAAGAGCCTACAATGAGCAGTTCTTC. This sequence encodes CASTPGSKRAYNEQFF.

The chain recombines TRBV6-5 with TRBJ1-3; 7 nucleotides line up with TRBD1. Trimming at V came to 6 bases and at J to 3 bases, leaving 5 bases not matched to a gene. The CDR3 totals 14 residues. The germline V gene encodes CDR1 MNHEY and CDR2 SVGAGI. CDR3 sequence reads: CASRKGGLGNTIYF. The CDR3 DNA reads TGTGCCAGCAGAAAAGGGGGCCTTGGAAACACCATATATTTT.

V gene TRBV4-2 combines with J gene TRBJ2-1, with D maybe TRBD2 (6 bases). The CDR3 has 17 amino acids. The germline V and J ends were trimmed by 4 bases and 3 bases, with 19 bases remaining between them. The germline CDR1 and CDR2 sequences are LGHNA and YNFKEQ. The CDR3 sequence: CASSLKGRWANYNEQFF. CDR3 nucleotides: TGTGCCAGCAGCCTAAAGGGGAGGTGGGCGAACTACAATGAGCAGTTCTTC.

The rearrangement joins TRBV30 to TRBJ2-7; D is unclear. CDR1 and CDR2 (germline): GTSNPN, SVGIG (reference sequence). V was pared by 3 bases and J by 2 bases, with 14 bases between. The CDR3 is made up of 14 amino acids. The CDR3 DNA sequence: TGTGCCTGGAGAAACGCCGGGTCGACCTACGAGCAGTACTTC. It translates to CAWRNAGSTYEQYF.

This clone was seen more than once but under ten times. The chain is built from TRBV5-1 and TRBJ2-6, with D uncertain. V was pared by 1 base and J by 2 bases, with 10 bases between. CDR3 size: 16 residues. CDR1 and CDR2 (germline): SGHRS, YFSETQ. The CDR3 DNA follows: TGCGCCAGCAGCTTGAACCTGTTGGCTGGGGCCAACGTCCTGACTTTC. Its protein is CASSLNLLAGANVLTF. Full variable domain (missing parts from reference TRBV5-1 and TRBJ2-6): KAGVTQTPRYLIKTRGQQVTLSCSPISGHRSVSWYQQTPGQGLQFLFEYFSETQRNKGNFPGRFSGRQFSNSRSEMNVSTLELGDSALYLCASSLNLLAGANVLTFGAGSRLTVL.

In regard to this clone: At one end, the junction sequence differs from germline, possibly due to a read error. J is TRBJ1-1 and V is TRBV2; perhaps TRBD1 as D (5 bases). CDR3 length equals 13 residues. Looked up from germline, CDR1 is SNHLY and CDR2 is FYNNEI. Here the CDR3 DNA reads TGTGCCAGCAGTGAAAGGATGCAGGGCGAAAGGGAATTT. Translation: CASSERMQGEREF.

The rearrangement uses TRBV4-2 and TRBJ2-7, with unresolved D. The V and J ends lost 4 bases and 4 bases respectively, with 14 bases between them. This CDR3 is built from 14 residues. Germline-derived CDR1 and CDR2 are LGHNA and YNFKEQ. The CDR3 here is CASSPSGTDYEQYF. CDR3 bases: TGTGCCAGCAGCCCCAGTGGCACGGATTACGAGCAGTACTTC.

This clone has a single count. The V and J genes are TRBV10-3 and TRBJ1-5; maybe TRBD1 (6 bases). CDR1 is ENHRY, CDR2 SYGVKD, per germline. Between the trimmed V and J ends, which lost 4 bases and 2 bases, there was a span of 12 bases. This CDR3 is 15 amino acids long. The CDR3 nucleotides read TGTGCCATCAGTGTAAGCCCAGGGGGCAATCAGCCCCAGCATTTT. This sequence encodes CAISVSPGGNQPQHF.

This clone was seen once. V and J are TRBV2 and TRBJ2-5; 8 nucleotides agree with TRBD1. The CDR3 consists of 18 residues. The germline gives CDR1 SNHLY, CDR2 FYNNEI. Trimming at V came to 5 bases and at J to 1 base, leaving 15 bases not matched to a gene. The CDR3: CASSHTVRDRRIQETQYF. The CDR3 nucleotides read TGTGCCAGCAGTCATACCGTCCGGGACAGGAGGATCCAAGAGACCCAGTACTTC.

This clone has just one count. This chain joins TRBV27 and TRBJ2-2; D is perhaps TRBD2 (5 bases). The CDR3 length is 17 residues. V gave up 3 bases and J gave up 3 bases, with 17 bases separating them. Germline-derived CDR1 and CDR2 are MNHEY and SMNVEV (reference sequence). The CDR3 DNA reads as TGTGCCAGCAGTTTGCGGCGGAGCGGTCCGTACACCGGGGAGCTGTTTTTT. Protein sequence: CASSLRRSGPYTGELFF.

V gene TRBV18 combines with J gene TRBJ1-2; 7 bases fit TRBD1. This CDR3 contains 14 residues. V was clipped by 6 bases and J by 6 bases; unmatched bases: 10. Germline V CDR1 and CDR2: KGHSH, LQKENI. The CDR3 is CASSPFDRADGYTF. Here the CDR3 DNA reads TGTGCCAGCTCCCCTTTTGACAGGGCAGATGGCTACACCTTC.

This clone was picked up one time. This chain uses TRBV25-1 with TRBJ2-1, with 8 bases fitting TRBD2. There are 14 residues in the CDR3. J was trimmed by 4 bases and V by 4 bases; bases with no gene match: 3. CDR1 is MGHDK, CDR2 SYGVNS, per germline. The CDR3 coding sequence is TGTGCCAGCAGTGGTACGGGAGGGTACAATGAGCAGTTCTTC. It yields the protein CASSGTGGYNEQFF.

In nucleotides, the CDR3 is TGTGCCAGCAGCGGGGGTATTCCCTTTGGAAACACCATATATTTT. It encodes CASSGGIPFGNTIYF. The V call is TRBV9, the J call TRBJ1-3; D is uncertain. The V end lost 3 bases, the J end lost 3 bases, and 13 bases lay between the germline ends. From germline, CDR1 is SGDLS and CDR2 YYNGEE. CDR3 length: 15 amino acids.

The chain employs TRBV18 and TRBJ2-4; tentative D call: TRBD1 (6 bases). Looked up from germline, CDR1 is KGHSH and CDR2 is LQKENI. The CDR3 contains 16 residues. Trimming pared 3 bases from V and 2 bases from J, leaving 14 bases between. The CDR3 coding sequence is TGTGCCAGCTCACCCCTACCACAGGGAACCAAAAACATTCAGTACTTC. Its protein is CASSPLPQGTKNIQYF.

There are a few counts of this clone. The rearrangement joins TRBV6-6 to TRBJ2-5; 8 bases line up with TRBD2. V was pared by 6 bases and J by 5 bases, with 8 bases of the junction left unmatched. The CDR3 contains 14 residues. Germline CDR1 and CDR2: MNHNY and SVGAGI (reference sequence). The CDR3 protein is CASSSAGAEETQYF. In DNA form, the CDR3 reads TGTGCCAGCAGCTCAGCGGGAGCGGAGGAGACCCAGTACTTC.

V and J are TRBV28 and TRBJ2-1; no firm D call. Trimming took off 4 bases at V and 2 bases at J, with 9 bases between the two ends. CDR1 MDHEN and CDR2 SYDVKM come from the germline V gene. CDR3 length equals 14 residues. For the CDR3, the DNA is TGTGCCAGCAGTTCTGGTGGCACCTACAATGAGCAGTTCTTC. Residues: CASSSGGTYNEQFF.

This chain joins TRBV4-1 and TRBJ1-1; no definite D call. The CDR3 extends over 17 amino acids. Trimming pared 4 bases from V and 2 bases from J, leaving 20 bases between. CDR1 is MGHRA, CDR2 YSYEKL, per germline. CDR3 region: CASSLRTLLYTNTEAFF. Written as DNA, the CDR3 is TGCGCCAGCAGCCTACGAACCCTCCTTTATACCAACACTGAAGCTTTCTTT.

The table lists this clone with a few counts. V and J are TRBV7-9 and TRBJ1-4; a weak D match, TRBD1 (6 bases). V was trimmed by 4 bases and J by 11 bases, leaving 17 bases between them. CDR1 and CDR2 from the germline V gene are SEHNR and FQNEAQ (reference sequence). The CDR3 loop spans 14 amino acids. This CDR3 reads CASSSSTFTGKLFF. The DNA for the CDR3 is TGTGCCAGCAGCTCTTCGACGTTTACAGGGAAACTGTTTTTT.

The V and J genes are TRBV7-9 and TRBJ2-1; the match to TRBD2 covers 10 bases. The trim removed 6 bases at V and 3 bases at J, leaving 8 bases unmatched. Looked up from germline, CDR1 is SEHNR and CDR2 is FQNEAQ (reference sequence). The CDR3 consists of 16 residues. The CDR3 is CASSYRLAGFYNEQFF. The CDR3 bases are TGTGCCAGCAGTTATAGACTAGCGGGCTTCTACAATGAGCAGTTCTTC.

The rearrangement joins TRBV5-6 to TRBJ2-2, with TRBD2 matching 7 bases. The CDR3 totals 15 residues. The germline V gene has CDR1 SGHDT and CDR2 YYEEEE. The V gene end was trimmed by 4 bases and the J gene end by 0 bases; junction bases not matched to a gene: 3. In DNA form, the CDR3 reads TGTGCCAGCAGCCCGGGGGGAGCGAACACCGGGGAGCTGTTTTTT. This encodes CASSPGGANTGELFF.

V gene TRBV25-1 combines with J gene TRBJ1-2, with D uncertain. The CDR3 length is 13 residues. V lost 8 bases and J 4 bases, leaving 14 bases between the germline ends. Looked up from germline, CDR1 is MGHDK and CDR2 is SYGVNS. The DNA for the CDR3 is TGTGCCAGCCAAAGAGGGCAGAGCTATGGCTACACCTTC. Its translation is CASQRGQSYGYTF.

This clone appeared a single time. V and J are TRBV13 and TRBJ1-6; D is perhaps TRBD1 (5 bases). Trimming left V 4 bases short and J 8 bases short, with 12 bases between. CDR3 size: 14 residues. Germline CDR1 reads PRHDT; CDR2 reads FYEKMQ (reference sequence). The CDR3 DNA is TGTGCCAGCAGCTCCGCAGGGCATTATTCACCCCTCCACTTT. It specifies CASSSAGHYSPLHF.

The chain joins TRBV2 to TRBJ2-3, with TRBD2 identical over 13 bases. After removal of 5 bases from V and 6 bases from J, the junction contained 5 bases not matched to a gene. This CDR3 region has 15 residues. Germline values: CDR1 SNHLY, CDR2 FYNNEI. In DNA form, the CDR3 reads TGTGCCAGCAGTCCAAAGGGACTAGCGGGGGATACGCAGTATTTT. Its translation: CASSPKGLAGDTQYF.

The chain recombines TRBV6-7 with TRBJ1-1; D is unresolved. TRBV6-7 is flagged as an ORF with uncertain function. V shed 9 bases and J shed 1 base, with 6 bases lying between them. The CDR3 totals 11 residues. This CDR3 is CARVGNTEAFF. The CDR3 DNA reads TGTGCCAGGGTAGGGAACACTGAAGCTTTCTTT.